The clone carrying this T cell receptor (beta chain) was recorded a few times. TCRdb called the RT-PCR reads again in MiXCR, with one record for every CDR3 protein. The table has hundreds of thousands of distinct CDR3 sequences, about a sixth seen once. The sample comes from a study of patients and donors after allogeneic stem cell transplantation. Germline lookup yields CDR1 DFQATT and CDR2 SNEGSKA (reference sequence). The V end lost 0 bases, the J end lost 4 bases, and 16 bases lay between the germline ends. This CDR3 contains 15 residues. The sequenced sample consisted of blood, either unsorted or a sorted T cell fraction (not recorded which). This sequence joins TRBV20-1 and TRBJ2-7; D possibly corresponds to TRBD2 (5 bases). The clonotype comes from a human donor who was either an allogeneic HSCT recipient or a stem cell or donor lymphocyte infusion donor (not recorded which). It is not recorded whose cells these are; they may come from a transplant donor. CDR3 nucleotides: TGCAGTGCTAGAGATCAGATTTCTAGCCATTACGAGCAGTACTTC. Protein product: CSARDQISSHYEQYF.